The 25 T cell receptor beta chains below were found in one sample sequenced in a study of human T cells and chemical hapten exposure. TCRdb processed the RACE reads anew with MiXCR; each CDR3 protein has one entry. This sample has roughly 43,000 distinct CDR3 sequences, with roughly 3.5% found just once. Time point given: healthy volunteer bleed at 6 weeks. Total RNA came from unfractionated whole blood. The sample consisted of whole blood. The receptors originated from a human donor in good health. Some clones in this sample may be carry-over from other donors' samples.

This clonotype was counted ten times or more. V and J are TRBV20-1 and TRBJ2-5, with 10 bases matching TRBD2. The length of the CDR3 is 15 residues. Germline V gene sequence: CDR1 DFQATT, CDR2 SNEGSKA (reference sequence). J was trimmed by 5 bases and V by 6 bases; bases with no gene match: 12. CDR3 sequence (DNA): TGCAGTGCCCAAAGTGGGCTAGCGGGAGAGGAGACCCAGTACTTC. Its translation: CSAQSGLAGEETQYF.

The rearrangement joins TRBV28 to TRBJ1-5; D perhaps matches TRBD1 (6 bases). Trimming cost V 4 bases and J 0 bases, with 13 bases left between them. Germline CDR1 is MDHEN and CDR2 is SYDVKM. The CDR3 is made up of 16 amino acids. CDR3 amino acids: CASSWTAENSNQPQHF. The DNA of the CDR3 is TGTGCCAGCAGTTGGACAGCTGAGAATAGCAATCAGCCCCAGCATTTT.

In the case of this clonotype: This may be a read error, as it is one base from a much larger clone. V usage is TRBV9 and J usage is TRBJ2-1; D is ambiguous. V was shortened by 4 bases and J by 10 bases, with 24 bases between the two germline ends. This CDR3 region has 16 residues. Germline V gives CDR1 SGDLS, CDR2 YYNGEE. CDR3 sequence: CASSLKRAWTRGEQFF. The CDR3 nucleotides read TGTGCCAGCAGCCTGAAACGAGCATGGACCCGTGGGGAGCAGTTCTTC.

There are many counts of this clonotype. The V call is TRBV6-6, the J call TRBJ1-2; perhaps TRBD1 as D (5 bases). The CDR3 consists of 14 residues. Trimming removed 2 bases from V and 0 bases from J, with 7 bases in between. The germline V gene has CDR1 MNHNY and CDR2 SVGAGI (reference sequence). The DNA of the CDR3 is TGTGCCAGCAGTTACGGGACTTCTAACTATGGCTACACCTTC. Translating gives CASSYGTSNYGYTF.

Judged by abundance, this clonotype is medium-sized. The V gene is TRBV9, the J gene TRBJ2-3; 7 nucleotides match TRBD2. Trimming removed 3 bases from V and 2 bases from J; junction bases left unmatched: 3. In germline, CDR1 is SGDLS, CDR2 YYNGEE. The CDR3 is 14 residues long. CDR3 DNA sequence: TGTGCCAGCAGCGCACTAGCGACCACAGATACGCAGTATTTT. This translates into CASSALATTDTQYF.

The sample holds many counts of this clonotype. The gene calls are TRBV29-1 and TRBJ2-7; possibly TRBD2 for D (6 bases). The germline CDR1 and CDR2 sequences are SQVTM and ANQGSEA. V was cut by 6 bases and J by 0 bases, with 15 bases left in between. The CDR3 runs to 14 residues. CDR3 residues: CSVDRDGSSYEQYF. The CDR3 DNA follows: TGCAGCGTCGACCGGGACGGGAGCTCCTACGAGCAGTACTTC.

The CDR3 DNA follows: TGTGCCAGCAGCTTGGACAACACTGAAGCTTTCTTT. Translating gives CASSLDNTEAFF. The chain combines TRBV5-4 with TRBJ1-1; D is uncertain. This CDR3 region has 12 residues. Germline CDR1 reads SGHNT; CDR2 reads YYREEE (reference sequence). V lost 0 bases and J lost 2, with 2 bases in between.

This clonotype was detected ten times or more. The rearrangement links TRBV20-1 to TRBJ1-2, with D hard to call. CDR1 and CDR2 (germline): DFQATT, SNEGSKA (reference sequence). The ends were cut back, 8 bases at V and 8 bases at J, with 6 bases in the middle. The CDR3 consists of 8 residues. In nucleotides, the CDR3 is TGCAGTCCGCCGGGCTACACCTTC. It specifies CSPPGYTF.

The chain carries TRBV14 and TRBJ2-1, with 10 bases fitting TRBD2. The CDR3 loop spans 16 amino acids. Germline lookup yields CDR1 SGHDN and CDR2 FVKESK. V lost 0 bases and J lost 1; bases outside the gene matches: 0. The CDR3 reads CASSQELAGSYNEQFF. CDR3 DNA: TGTGCCAGCAGCCAAGAACTAGCGGGATCCTACAATGAGCAGTTCTTC.

This clonotype counts as medium-sized (0.01 to 0.1%). The chain has TRBV24-1 and TRBJ2-2; D is perhaps TRBD2 (5 bases). The CDR3 consists of 14 residues. Trimming took off 5 bases at V and 4 bases at J, with 10 bases between the two ends. CDR1 is KGHDR and CDR2 is SFDVKD in the germline V gene. In DNA, the CDR3 is TGTGCCACCAGTGCAGGTGGAGGCACCGGGGAGCTGTTTTTT. Its translation is CATSAGGGTGELFF.

This clonotype was observed many times. This chain links TRBV28 with TRBJ2-1; 8 nucleotides agree with TRBD2. The V segment lost 5 bases and the J segment 8 bases; nucleotides outside the gene matches: 20. The CDR3 consists of 18 residues. CDR1 and CDR2 from the germline V gene are MDHEN and SYDVKM. This CDR3 reads CASSRRPSGTRRGYEQFF. The CDR3 DNA reads as TGTGCCAGCAGTCGCCGACCTTCCGGGACTAGGAGAGGGTATGAGCAGTTCTTC.

Many counts were recorded for this clonotype. V and J are TRBV6-4 and TRBJ2-7; tentatively, D is TRBD2 (5 bases). Germline V gene sequence: CDR1 MRHNA, CDR2 SNTAGT. The V and J ends lost 0 bases and 5 bases respectively, with 14 bases between them. CDR3 length: 15 amino acids. CDR3 in amino acids: CASSDSPASPDEQYF. In DNA, the CDR3 is TGTGCCAGCAGTGACTCGCCCGCTAGCCCCGACGAGCAGTACTTC.

At least ten counts were recorded for this clonotype. This chain joins TRBV7-2 and TRBJ2-1; 7 bases line up with TRBD2. The CDR3 length is 15 residues. Trimming at V came to 1 base and at J to 1 base, leaving 1 base not matched to a gene. Germline V gene lookup returns CDR1 SGHTA and CDR2 FQGNSA. Here the CDR3 DNA reads TGTGCCAGCAGCTTAGGCGGGAGATCCTACAATGAGCAGTTCTTC. As protein: CASSLGGRSYNEQFF. The complete variable domain, with remaining parts taken from reference TRBV7-2 and TRBJ2-1, reads GAGVSQSPSNKVTEKGKDVELRCDPISGHTALYWYRQSLGQGLEFLIYFQGNSAPDKSGLPSDRFSAERTGGSVSTLTIQRTQQEDSAVYLCASSLGGRSYNEQFFGPGTRLTVL.

This clonotype has a count of ten or more. V usage is TRBV5-5 and J usage is TRBJ2-1, with 7 bases aligning to TRBD1. The V and J ends lost 0 bases and 4 bases, in that order; junction bases with no gene match: 4. Germline V CDR1 and CDR2: SGHKS, YYEKEE (reference sequence). The CDR3 contains 15 residues. Written as DNA, the CDR3 is TGTGCCAGCAGCTTGGAGACAGGGCAGTACAATGAGCAGTTCTTC. Translating it yields CASSLETGQYNEQFF.

J is TRBJ2-1 and V is TRBV7-3; 9 bases line up with TRBD2. Trimming removed 5 bases from V and 1 base from J; junction bases left unmatched: 6. CDR3 length equals 16 residues. CDR1 SGHTA and CDR2 FQGTGA come from the germline V gene. Written as DNA, the CDR3 is TGTGCCAGCAGCCAAGGACTAGCGAGATCCTACAATGAGCAGTTCTTC. As protein: CASSQGLARSYNEQFF.

This clonotype was observed many times. The V gene is TRBV6-6, the J gene TRBJ2-3; 8 positions agree with TRBD2. The germline gives CDR1 MNHNY, CDR2 SVGAGI (reference sequence). The V gene end was trimmed by 7 bases and the J gene end by 2 bases; junction bases not matched to a gene: 17. The length of the CDR3 is 18 residues. The CDR3 DNA reads TGTGCCAGCACTAGAGAGGTGCCAGCGGGAGAAGACACAGATACGCAGTATTTT. This encodes CASTREVPAGEDTDTQYF.

This clonotype has ten or more counts. V and J are TRBV2 and TRBJ2-1; D possibly corresponds to TRBD2 (8 bases). Per germline, CDR1 SNHLY and CDR2 FYNNEI. The CDR3 is 14 amino acids. V was trimmed by 10 bases and J by 5 bases, leaving 18 bases between them. The chain's CDR3 is CATLDGRGHNEQFF. In nucleotides, the CDR3 is TGTGCCACCCTTGACGGGAGGGGGCACAATGAGCAGTTCTTC.

In its sample, this clonotype was seen a few times. This may come from a read error, since a much larger clone is one base off. The chain employs TRBV11-2 and TRBJ2-7; 9 bases match TRBD1. Germline V gene sequence: CDR1 SGHAT, CDR2 FQNNGV. This CDR3 spans 15 amino acids. The chain's CDR3 is CVSSLPGQGQYEQYF. For the CDR3, the DNA is TGTGTCAGCAGCTTACCGGGACAGGGCCAGTACGAGCAGTACTTC.

In its sample, this clonotype was seen a few times. V and J are TRBV6-1 and TRBJ1-5; tentative D call: TRBD1 (6 bases). V was trimmed by 10 bases and J by 5 bases, leaving 15 bases between them. Looked up from germline, CDR1 is MNHNS and CDR2 is SASEGT. CDR3 length equals 13 residues. The CDR3 reads CAIAWGGYQPQHF. CDR3 coding DNA: TGTGCCATCGCCTGGGGGGGCTATCAGCCCCAGCATTTT.

This clonotype was recorded at least ten times. This sequence joins TRBV4-1 and TRBJ1-1; D ambiguous. Trimming took off 3 bases at V and 3 bases at J, with 17 bases between the two ends. The CDR3 runs 16 residues. From germline, CDR1 is MGHRA and CDR2 YSYEKL. CDR3 protein: CASSHRAPSADTEAFF. As DNA, the CDR3 is TGCGCCAGCAGCCACCGGGCCCCTTCCGCGGACACTGAAGCTTTCTTT.

This clonotype occurred many times. This sequence joins TRBV9 and TRBJ1-1; D gene unclear. Between the trimmed V and J ends, which lost 0 bases and 3 bases, there was a span of 9 bases. This CDR3 is built from 14 residues. CDR1 is SGDLS, CDR2 YYNGEE, per germline. The CDR3 DNA is TGTGCCAGCAGCGTAGCCGGGAGGGACACTGAAGCTTTCTTT. This encodes CASSVAGRDTEAFF.

This chain links TRBV6-5 with TRBJ1-2, with D perhaps matching TRBD1 (5 bases). The V gene lost 4 bases and the J gene lost 8 bases, with 11 bases spanning the gap. Germline lookup yields CDR1 MNHEY and CDR2 SVGAGI. The CDR3 sequence is 12 residues long. The CDR3 spells CASSFREGGYTF. The CDR3 DNA sequence: TGTGCCAGCAGTTTCAGGGAGGGAGGCTACACCTTC.

This clonotype showed up many times. The CDR3 DNA reads as TGTGCCAGCTCACCACCGGGACTAGCGGGTAACAATGAGCAGTTCTTC. This sequence encodes CASSPPGLAGNNEQFF. This chain joins TRBV18 and TRBJ2-1; 12 bases fit TRBD2. The ends lost 0 bases at V and 5 bases at J; junction bases unmatched: 2. CDR3 length: 16 amino acids. Germline loops: CDR1 KGHSH, CDR2 LQKENI.

This clonotype was found many times. This chain connects TRBV27 to TRBJ2-7, with D unresolved. Trimming removed 3 bases from V and 7 bases from J, with 22 bases in between. Germline V gives CDR1 MNHEY, CDR2 SMNVEV (reference sequence). This CDR3 contains 16 residues. The CDR3 sequence is CASSFRIGRVTNEQYF. CDR3 coding DNA: TGTGCCAGCAGTTTTAGAATAGGAAGGGTCACTAATGAGCAGTACTTC.

In this sample, this clonotype turned up many times. V gene TRBV7-6 combines with J gene TRBJ2-7, with D unresolved. This CDR3 is built from 14 residues. V was shortened by 1 base and J by 0 bases, with 7 bases between the two germline ends. Germline V lookup: CDR1 SGHVS, CDR2 FNYEAQ. This CDR3 reads CASSLDPGSYEQYF. CDR3 coding DNA: TGTGCCAGCAGCTTAGACCCTGGCTCCTACGAGCAGTACTTC.